This T cell receptor (beta chain) is drawn from a study of Tregs in tolerant kidney transplant recipients. The CDR3 totals 13 residues. Germline V gene data show CDR1 as SGHNT and CDR2 as YYREEE (reference sequence). Trimming pared 0 bases from V and 2 bases from J, leaving 6 bases between. As to this clone: Its cognate antigen is unknown.

Profiled with immunoSEQ multiplex PCR; TCRdb holds only in-frame clones, not every one. The sample consists of around 120,000 clones, roughly nine tenths of them appearing once. Whole-study findings and limits: Biological reproducibility was not directly addressed in this study.

Unstimulated regulatory T cells (CD4+CD25+CD127-), CD4+CD25- non-regulatory cells, CD4 and CD8 cells were FACS-sorted from thawed PBMCs. The source material was CD4+ T cells from blood. The TCR sequence derives from a human donor in good health. V is TRBV5-4 and J is TRBJ2-7; D unresolved. CDR3: CASSLDRAYEQYF. For the CDR3, the DNA is TGTGCCAGCAGCTTGGACAGAGCCTACGAGCAGTACTTC. The variable domain in full, completed from reference TRBV5-4 and TRBJ2-7, reads ETGVTQSPTHLIKTRGQQVTLRCSSQSGHNTVSWYQQALGQGPQFIFQYYREEENGRGNFPPRFSGLQFPNYSSELNVNALELDDSALYLCASSLDRAYEQYFGPGTRLTVT.